This TCR beta chain was obtained from a study of shared clonotypes between healthy human individuals. Positively selected for CCR7, the CD45RO-negative cells used as naive CD8 cells excluded terminally differentiated effector memory CD45RA+ cells. HIV-negative, healthy adults without recent acute infections or vaccinations were the donors. Broader study findings: Non-shared clonotypes showed lower generation probabilities than clonotypes common to all four donors. Among donors, clonotype sharing was expected to be affected by sequencing depth.

Details on this clone: Its antigen is unknown.

This was a deep-level run. TCRdb keeps only in-frame clones here, not all; method: immunoSEQ multiplex PCR. Counted here are 1.5 million to 2.5 million clones, just under 95% occurring once; the ten biggest clones make up 1.2%. Losses at the gene ends were 3 bases for V and 1 base for J; bases not matched to a gene: 1. From germline, CDR1 is SGHTA and CDR2 FQGNSA. The CDR3 has 14 residues. The sample comprised naive CD8+ T cells sorted from blood. The V gene is TRBV7-2, the J gene TRBJ2-7; 9 bases match TRBD1. This TCR was recovered from a man aged 18 to 29 in good health. Here the CDR3 DNA reads TGTGCCAGCAGCTTCGGGACAGGGTCCTACGAGCAGTACTTC. Translation gives CASSFGTGSYEQYF. Variable domain in full (rest from reference TRBV7-2 and TRBJ2-7): GAGVSQSPSNKVTEKGKDVELRCDPISGHTALYWYRQSLGQGLEFLIYFQGNSAPDKSGLPSDRFSAERTGGSVSTLTIQRTQQEDSAVYLCASSFGTGSYEQYFGPGTRLTVT.